The source of this T cell receptor (beta chain) is a study of cytomegalovirus exposure and HLA in healthy donors. Study-wide results and caveats: Researchers reportedly found TCR beta sequences accurately predicted most subjects' HLA-A and HLA-B alleles. Among donors in an Asian-associated ancestry cluster, a later analysis reportedly found fewer N-insertions than the approximately 700-donor mean.

V shed 5 bases and J 2 bases; nucleotides not matched to a gene: 6. Germline V lookup: CDR1 SGHVS, CDR2 FNYEAQ. The CDR3 is 14 amino acids. In the PCR, 60 Vbeta and 13 Jbeta primers were used. TCRdb's copy holds only in-frame clones and misses some; the assay was immunoSEQ multiplex PCR. The table has some 190,000 clones, less than 85% seen once. With regard to this clone: What it binds is not known.

Sample: PBMCs. The sequence was obtained from a man aged 25 to 45 in good health and CMV-seropositive. V gene TRBV7-6 combines with J gene TRBJ2-7; 7 bases agree with TRBD1. CDR3 amino acids: CASSLGTATYEQYF. CDR3 DNA sequence: TGTGCCAGCAGCCTCGGGACAGCTACCTACGAGCAGTACTTC. The full variable domain, rest sourced from reference TRBV7-6 and TRBJ2-7, is GAGVSQSPRYKVTKRGQDVALRCDPISGHVSLYWYRQALGQGPEFLTYFNYEAQQDKSGLPNDRFSAERPEGSISTLTIQRTEQRDSAMYRCASSLGTATYEQYFGPGTRLTVT.